This T cell receptor (beta chain) was retrieved from a study of T cell responses to AZD1222 COVID-19 vaccine. Here immunoSEQ multiplex PCR was the method, and the copy in TCRdb shows in-frame clones only, minus some. The sample includes about 75,000 clones, about 87% seen only once; the top ten take 9% to 10%. V was cut by 4 bases and J by 8 bases, with 12 bases left in between. There are 13 residues in the CDR3. CDR1 is SGHKS and CDR2 is YYEKEE in the germline V gene (reference sequence). Specimen: peripheral blood, collected 28 days after the second dose of the MenACWY control vaccine. This TCR came from an adult who received the MenACWY meningococcal vaccine as a control. The rearrangement joins TRBV5-5 to TRBJ1-4; D gene ambiguous. The CDR3 region has the DNA TGTGCCAGCAGCCGCGGGCGTGAGGAAAAACTGTTTTTT. The encoded protein is CASSRGREEKLFF.